This TCR beta chain is drawn from a study of T cell responses to AZD1222 COVID-19 vaccine. General study points: Dominant CD4 TCR responses targeted spike regions 160-218 and 743-854. Unmutated variant regions are reportedly targeted by nearly half of spike-specific TCRs.

The method was immunoSEQ multiplex PCR; TCRdb's version includes in-frame clones alone and lacks a portion of them. The sample has around 190,000 clones; about 90% are singletons. Second-dose timings of about 4 or about 12 weeks were pooled. About this clone: What it recognizes is unknown.

This CDR3 is 13 amino acids long. V lost 6 bases and J lost 10, with 16 bases in between. The chain links TRBV12-3 or TRBV12-4 to TRBJ1-5; D possibly corresponds to TRBD1 (5 bases). This clonotype originated in an adult who received the AZD1222 COVID-19 vaccine. The sample consisted of peripheral blood, taken 28 days after the second AZD1222 dose. The CDR3: CASSNRSRGPQHF. CDR3 in DNA: TGTGCCAGCAGCAACAGGTCCCGAGGACCCCAGCATTTT.